The 29 T cell receptor beta chains reported below all come from one sample, sequenced in a study of shared clonotypes between healthy human individuals. TCRdb's table, derived via immunoSEQ multiplex PCR, lists solely in-frame clones and lacks some. Found here are more than 1,200,000 clones, 98% of them singletons; the top ten hold over 0.3%. The sequencing sample was made of naive CD4+ T cells sorted from blood. Subset noted: CD45RA+ positively selected. The receptors were gathered from a man aged 25 to 45 in good health.

V is TRBV7-9 and J is TRBJ1-1; D might be TRBD1 (6 bases). CDR1 is SEHNR and CDR2 is FQNEAQ in the germline V gene (reference sequence). The CDR3 loop spans 13 amino acids. The germline V and J ends were trimmed by 1 base and 6 bases, with 9 bases remaining between them. CDR3 protein: CASSLVEGAEAFF. Here the CDR3 DNA reads TGTGCCAGCAGCTTAGTTGAGGGGGCTGAAGCTTTCTTT.

The CDR3 sequence: CASSPPSGGNTDTQYF. CDR3 coding DNA: TGTGCCAGCTCACCACCAAGCGGGGGCAACACAGATACGCAGTATTTT. The V gene is TRBV18, the J gene TRBJ2-3, with 8 bases fitting TRBD2. This CDR3 is built from 16 residues. Per the germline V gene, CDR1 is KGHSH and CDR2 is LQKENI. V lost 0 bases to trimming and J lost 2 bases; unmatched junction nucleotides: 4.

The chain links TRBV10-3 to TRBJ2-1, with D possibly being TRBD2 (5 bases). This CDR3 has 14 residues. The germline V gene has CDR1 ENHRY and CDR2 SYGVKD. V was shortened by 6 bases and J by 6 bases, with 15 bases between the two germline ends. Here the CDR3 DNA reads TGTGCCATCAGGTGGACTCCCGACGGCAATGAGCAGTTCTTC. It is translated as CAIRWTPDGNEQFF.

J is TRBJ1-1 and V is TRBV2; D uncertain. Trimming cost V 8 bases and J 4 bases, with 11 bases left between them. Per the germline V gene, CDR1 is SNHLY and CDR2 is FYNNEI. CDR3 length: 12 residues. CDR3 residues: CASDVQFTEAFF. The CDR3 coding sequence is TGTGCCAGCGACGTACAATTCACTGAAGCTTTCTTT.

This chain's CDR3 is CASTPPGGLVADTQYF. CDR3 coding DNA: TGTGCCAGTACCCCTCCTGGGGGACTAGTGGCAGATACGCAGTATTTT. This sequence joins TRBV19 and TRBJ2-3; 8 bases map to TRBD2. CDR3 length: 16 residues. In germline, CDR1 is LNHDA, CDR2 SQIVND (reference sequence). With 7 bases clipped from V and 4 bases from J, the junction kept 13 bases outside the gene matches.

The genes are TRBV5-8 and TRBJ2-7; possible D gene TRBD2, 5 bases. Looked up from germline, CDR1 is SGHTS and CDR2 is YDEGEE. The germline V and J ends were trimmed by 4 bases and 3 bases, with 8 bases remaining between them. The CDR3 loop spans 12 amino acids. The CDR3 DNA sequence: TGTGCCAGCAGCCGAACTAGCTACGAGCAGTACTTC. Amino acid sequence: CASSRTSYEQYF. The complete variable domain, with remaining parts taken from reference TRBV5-8 and TRBJ2-7, reads EAGVTQSPTHLIKTRGQQATLRCSPISGHTSVYWYQQALGLGLQFLLWYDEGEERNRGNFPPRFSGRQFPNYSSELNVNALELEDSALYLCASSRTSYEQYFGPGTRLTVT.

The chain is built from TRBV28 and TRBJ2-5; D gene unclear. This CDR3 has 15 amino acids. Trimming pared 3 bases from V and 1 base from J, leaving 12 bases between. Germline CDR1 MDHEN, CDR2 SYDVKM. The DNA for the CDR3 is TGTGCCAGCAGTTTCTCCCGGGTAATCCAAGAGACCCAGTACTTC. Amino acid sequence: CASSFSRVIQETQYF.

Only one count was recorded for this clone. The chain uses TRBV7-2 and TRBJ2-2, with D tentatively TRBD1 (6 bases). The germline CDR1 and CDR2 sequences are SGHTA and FQGNSA. V shed 1 base and J shed 0 bases, with 9 bases lying between them. CDR3 length: 16 residues. DNA of the CDR3: TGTGCCAGCAGCTTAGTTGGGGGCGCGAACACCGGGGAGCTGTTTTTT. It codes for CASSLVGGANTGELFF.

This clone is a singleton in its sample. The same CDR3 is also encoded by other DNA sequences in this sample. The chain's CDR3 is CASSLGQGELFF. The CDR3 coding sequence is TGCGCCAGCAGCTTGGGGCAGGGGGAGCTGTTTTTT. The V gene is TRBV5-1, the J gene TRBJ2-2; D call uncertain. Trimming stripped 0 bases from V and 8 bases from J, with 5 bases between. The CDR3 is 12 residues long. In germline, CDR1 is SGHRS, CDR2 YFSETQ.

This clone was detected only once. This rearrangement joins TRBV28 to TRBJ1-2, with D unresolved. V lost 1 base and J lost 7, with 7 bases in between. This CDR3 is built from 12 residues. Germline values: CDR1 MDHEN, CDR2 SYDVKM. CDR3 loop: CASSLSRTGYTF. In DNA form, the CDR3 reads TGTGCCAGCAGTTTATCCAGGACTGGCTACACCTTC.

The gene calls are TRBV5-4 and TRBJ1-5; D ambiguous. The CDR3 extends over 13 amino acids. Trimming cost V 1 base and J 3 bases, with 5 bases left between them. Germline assignment: CDR1 SGHNT and CDR2 YYREEE (reference sequence). CDR3 nucleotides: TGTGCCAGCAGCTTGTCCCCCAATCAGCCCCAGCATTTT. As protein: CASSLSPNQPQHF.

The chain has TRBV7-2 and TRBJ2-7; 9 bases align to TRBD2. The CDR3 contains 15 residues. Germline assignment: CDR1 SGHTA and CDR2 FQGNSA. The ends lost 5 bases at V and 6 bases at J; junction bases unmatched: 11. The CDR3 sequence is CASSLGLTSGGEQYF. The CDR3 nucleotides read TGTGCCAGCAGCCTAGGCTTGACTAGCGGTGGCGAGCAGTACTTC.

The chain has TRBV30 and TRBJ1-5, with D maybe TRBD1 (5 bases). Between the trimmed V and J ends, which lost 3 bases and 4 bases, there was a span of 10 bases. Germline V gene data show CDR1 as GTSNPN and CDR2 as SVGIG (reference sequence). This CDR3 region has 13 residues. The CDR3 DNA follows: TGTGCCTGGAGGCGTGGGGCAAATCAGCCCCAGCATTTT. Its protein product is CAWRRGANQPQHF.

DNA of the CDR3: TGTGCCAGCAACCCGGGGACAGGGCGATACGAGCAGTACTTC. It translates to CASNPGTGRYEQYF. V is TRBV28 and J is TRBJ2-7, with 9 bases aligning to TRBD1. Germline trimming cut 7 bases from V and 4 bases from J; bases unmatched to any gene: 8. In germline, CDR1 is MDHEN, CDR2 SYDVKM. CDR3 length equals 14 residues.

CDR3 residues: CASSAGETQYF. DNA of the CDR3: TGTGCCAGCAGCGCAGGGGAGACCCAGTACTTC. V is TRBV11-2 and J is TRBJ2-5; tentatively, D is TRBD1 (5 bases). The CDR3 loop spans 11 amino acids. The ends were cut back, 5 bases at V and 5 bases at J, with 6 bases in the middle. The germline V gene has CDR1 SGHAT and CDR2 FQNNGV.

The chain has TRBV11-2 and TRBJ1-3; D uncertain. V was shortened by 7 bases and J by 4 bases, with 8 bases between the two germline ends. The CDR3 totals 12 residues. In germline, CDR1 is SGHAT, CDR2 FQNNGV. The CDR3 is CASTRSGNTIYF. CDR3 sequence (DNA): TGTGCCAGCACCCGGTCCGGAAACACCATATATTTT. Supplemented by reference TRBV11-2 and TRBJ1-3, the full variable domain reads EAGVAQSPRYKIIEKRQSVAFWCNPISGHATLYWYQQILGQGPKLLIQFQNNGVVDDSQLPKDRFSAERLKGVDSTLKIQPAKLEDSAVYLCASTRSGNTIYFGEGSWLTVV.

The chain combines TRBV9 with TRBJ2-5; 11 positions agree with TRBD2. Germline V gives CDR1 SGDLS, CDR2 YYNGEE. The CDR3 consists of 18 residues. V dropped 0 bases and J dropped 0; count of bases not matched to a gene: 7. CDR3 residues: CASSVAPLAGGYQETQYF. CDR3 bases: TGTGCCAGCAGCGTAGCCCCCTTAGCGGGAGGGTACCAAGAGACCCAGTACTTC.

The CDR3 DNA reads TGCGCCAGCAGCCAAGATTTGGGGATAGGGAAAGCTTTCTTT. Protein: CASSQDLGIGKAFF. V and J are TRBV4-1 and TRBJ1-1; no clear D gene. Per germline, CDR1 MGHRA and CDR2 YSYEKL. V gave up 0 bases and J gave up 9 bases, with 14 bases separating them. This CDR3 region has 14 residues.

This chain joins TRBV4-3 and TRBJ2-7; D may be TRBD2 (6 bases). V was shortened by 1 base and J by 4 bases, with 14 bases between the two germline ends. This CDR3 has 15 residues. In germline, CDR1 is LGHNA, CDR2 YSLEER. CDR3 residues: CASSQGRGGTYEQYF. CDR3 DNA sequence: TGCGCCAGCAGCCAAGGGCGTGGCGGGACTTACGAGCAGTACTTC.

The chain is built from TRBV28 and TRBJ1-4, with 8 bases lining up with TRBD1. Germline V gene sequence: CDR1 MDHEN, CDR2 SYDVKM. J was trimmed by 7 bases and V by 2 bases; bases with no gene match: 9. The CDR3 length is 16 residues. CDR3 protein: CASSLPRGQNGEKLFF. CDR3 bases: TGTGCCAGCAGTTTACCCAGGGGGCAGAACGGTGAAAAACTGTTTTTT.

This clone appeared once. The J gene is TRBJ2-1, the V gene TRBV9; TRBD2 matches at 7 bases. The V and J ends lost 0 bases and 2 bases, in that order; junction bases with no gene match: 5. The CDR3 contains 16 residues. The germline V gene has CDR1 SGDLS and CDR2 YYNGEE. The CDR3 DNA reads TGTGCCAGCAGCGTAGGACCTAGCGGCGCCTACAATGAGCAGTTCTTC. It specifies CASSVGPSGAYNEQFF.

The rearrangement joins TRBV5-1 to TRBJ2-1, with 10 bases identical to TRBD2. The CDR3 contains 15 residues. The V and J ends lost 4 bases and 4 bases, in that order; junction bases with no gene match: 5. CDR1 is SGHRS, CDR2 YFSETQ, per germline. The CDR3 coding sequence is TGCGCCAGCAGCACCCAACTAGCGGGATACAATGAGCAGTTCTTC. Its protein product is CASSTQLAGYNEQFF.

This rearrangement joins TRBV2 to TRBJ2-5, with D possibly matching TRBD2 (6 bases). The germline V gene encodes CDR1 SNHLY and CDR2 FYNNEI. The CDR3 runs 14 residues. Trimming removed 1 base from V and 7 bases from J, with 13 bases in between. The DNA of the CDR3 is TGTGCCAGCAGTGAAGGAGTTAGGGGAGGGACCCAGTACTTC. Translating it yields CASSEGVRGGTQYF.

V gene TRBV28 combines with J gene TRBJ2-1; TRBD1 is a possible D gene (5 bases). The CDR3 has 16 amino acids. The V and J ends lost 5 bases and 0 bases respectively, with 14 bases between them. The germline CDR1 and CDR2 sequences are MDHEN and SYDVKM. In nucleotides, the CDR3 is TGTGCCAGCAGTCCCAGGACAAGGAGCTCCTACAATGAGCAGTTCTTC. It is translated as CASSPRTRSSYNEQFF.

The chain links TRBV28 to TRBJ1-4; the match to TRBD1 covers 12 bases. Germline CDR1 reads MDHEN; CDR2 reads SYDVKM. The CDR3 runs to 17 residues. Unmatched junction bases numbered 13, after V lost 6 bases and J lost 8 bases. The CDR3 sequence is CASSPSPGQGAGEKLFF. CDR3 DNA sequence: TGTGCCAGCAGCCCTTCACCGGGACAGGGGGCAGGGGAAAAACTGTTTTTT.

The count of this clone is one. The same CDR3 arises from other DNA sequences in this sample as well. The chain couples TRBV7-9 to TRBJ1-5; D remains ambiguous. The V gene lost 4 bases and the J gene lost 6 bases, with 7 bases spanning the gap. Germline V gene data show CDR1 as SEHNR and CDR2 as FQNEAQ (reference sequence). This CDR3 has 12 residues. The CDR3 reads CASSSVGQPQHF. The CDR3 DNA is TGTGCCAGCAGCTCCGTAGGTCAGCCCCAGCATTTT.

The chain joins TRBV28 to TRBJ1-5; D unresolved. Germline CDR1 MDHEN, CDR2 SYDVKM. Trimming shortened V by 6 bases and J by 0 bases, and 9 bases separated the two germline ends. The CDR3 spans 14 residues. CDR3 DNA: TGTGCCAGCAGCGGGCCCTCTAGCAATCAGCCCCAGCATTTT. This translates into CASSGPSSNQPQHF.

Notes on this clone: Other nucleotide sequences from this sample produce the same CDR3. The J gene is TRBJ2-3, the V gene TRBV5-1; D is unclear. The germline V gene encodes CDR1 SGHRS and CDR2 YFSETQ. The CDR3 is 12 residues long. V lost 2 bases and J 3 bases, leaving 4 bases between the germline ends. The DNA for the CDR3 is TGCGCCAGCAGCTTAACGACAGATACGCAGTATTTT. It translates to CASSLTTDTQYF.

The chain combines TRBV16 with TRBJ1-3; D might be TRBD1 (5 bases). From germline, CDR1 is KGHSY and CDR2 FQNENV. The CDR3 is made up of 17 amino acids. Deletions cut 1 base from V and 0 bases from J, with 13 bases between. The CDR3 loop is CASSQWVRTGSGNTIYF. DNA of the CDR3: TGTGCCAGCAGCCAATGGGTCCGCACAGGCTCTGGAAACACCATATATTTT.